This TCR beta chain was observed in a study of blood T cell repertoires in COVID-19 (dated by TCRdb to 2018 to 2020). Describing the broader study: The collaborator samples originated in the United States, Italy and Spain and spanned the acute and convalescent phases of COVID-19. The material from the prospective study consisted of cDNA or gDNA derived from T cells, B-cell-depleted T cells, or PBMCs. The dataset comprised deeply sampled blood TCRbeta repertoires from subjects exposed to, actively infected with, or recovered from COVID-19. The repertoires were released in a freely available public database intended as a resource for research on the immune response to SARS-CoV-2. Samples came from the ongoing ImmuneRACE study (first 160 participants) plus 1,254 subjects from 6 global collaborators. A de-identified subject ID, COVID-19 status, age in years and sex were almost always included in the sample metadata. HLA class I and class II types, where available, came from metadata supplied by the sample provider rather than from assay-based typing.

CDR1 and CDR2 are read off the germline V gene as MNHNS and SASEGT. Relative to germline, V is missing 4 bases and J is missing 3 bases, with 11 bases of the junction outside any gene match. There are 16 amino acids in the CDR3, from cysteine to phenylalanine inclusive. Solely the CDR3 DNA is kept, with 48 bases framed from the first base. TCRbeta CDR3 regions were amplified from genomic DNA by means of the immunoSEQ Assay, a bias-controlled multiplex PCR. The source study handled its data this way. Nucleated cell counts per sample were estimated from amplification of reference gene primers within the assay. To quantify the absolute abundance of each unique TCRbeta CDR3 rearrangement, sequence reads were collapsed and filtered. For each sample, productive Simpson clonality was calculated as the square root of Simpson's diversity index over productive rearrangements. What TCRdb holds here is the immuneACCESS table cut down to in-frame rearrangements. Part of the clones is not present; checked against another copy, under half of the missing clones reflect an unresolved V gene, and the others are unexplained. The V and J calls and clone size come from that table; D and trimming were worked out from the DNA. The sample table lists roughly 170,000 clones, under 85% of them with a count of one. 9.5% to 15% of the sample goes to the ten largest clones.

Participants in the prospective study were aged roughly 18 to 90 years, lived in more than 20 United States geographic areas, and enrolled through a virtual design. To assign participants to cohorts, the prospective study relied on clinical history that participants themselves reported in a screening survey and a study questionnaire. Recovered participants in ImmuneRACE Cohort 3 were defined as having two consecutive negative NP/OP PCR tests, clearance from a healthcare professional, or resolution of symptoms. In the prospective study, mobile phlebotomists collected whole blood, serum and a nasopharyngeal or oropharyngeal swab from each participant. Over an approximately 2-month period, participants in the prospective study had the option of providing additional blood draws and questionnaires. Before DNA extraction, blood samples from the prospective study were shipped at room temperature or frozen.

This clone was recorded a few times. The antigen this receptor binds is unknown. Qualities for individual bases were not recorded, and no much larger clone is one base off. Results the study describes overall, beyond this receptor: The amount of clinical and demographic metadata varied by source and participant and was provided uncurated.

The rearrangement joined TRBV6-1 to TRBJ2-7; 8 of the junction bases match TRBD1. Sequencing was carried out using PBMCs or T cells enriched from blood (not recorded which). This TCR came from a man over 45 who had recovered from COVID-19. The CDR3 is CASSGIRTGKIYEQYF. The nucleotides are TGTGCCAGCAGTGGGATTAGGACAGGGAAAATCTACGAGCAGTACTTC.